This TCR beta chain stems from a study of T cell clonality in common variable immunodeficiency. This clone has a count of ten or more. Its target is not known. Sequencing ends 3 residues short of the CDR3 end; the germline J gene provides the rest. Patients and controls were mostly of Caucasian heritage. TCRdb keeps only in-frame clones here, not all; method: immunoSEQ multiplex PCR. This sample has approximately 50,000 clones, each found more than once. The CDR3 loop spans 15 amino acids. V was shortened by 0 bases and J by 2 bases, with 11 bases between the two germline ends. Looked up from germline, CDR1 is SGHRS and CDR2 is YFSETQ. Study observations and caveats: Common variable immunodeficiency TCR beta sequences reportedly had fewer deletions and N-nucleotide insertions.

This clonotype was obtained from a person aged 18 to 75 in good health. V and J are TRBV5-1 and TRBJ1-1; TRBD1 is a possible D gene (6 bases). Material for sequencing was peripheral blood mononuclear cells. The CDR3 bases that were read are TGCGCCAGCAGCTTGGCCGGGACAATTAACACTGAA. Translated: CASSLAGTINTE. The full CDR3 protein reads CASSLAGTINTEAFF.